This T cell receptor beta chain was observed in a study of cytomegalovirus exposure and HLA in healthy donors. Overall study results and limits: The listing of 150 or so TCR beta chains classed them as cytomegalovirus-associated. There were some public TCRs occurring in many donors, but most TCR sequences were rare. Confirmation in vitro established that a few CMV-associated chains were specific for CMV antigens.

The assay was immunoSEQ multiplex PCR, and TCRdb's table has in-frame clones only and misses some. The data show tens of thousands of clones, 95% to 97% seen once. A word on this clone: The antigen is undetermined.

The CDR3 covers 20 residues. V was shortened by 2 bases and J by 2 bases, with 27 bases between the two germline ends. Germline-derived CDR1 and CDR2 are MDHEN and SYDVKM. The chain has TRBV28 and TRBJ2-5; possible D gene TRBD2, 6 bases. Sample: PBMCs. The TCR originated in a woman under 30 in good health and CMV-seronegative. DNA of the CDR3: TGTGCCAGCAGTTTAAGGTTAGCGGTATCCCTCCTTCTTCGGCAAGAGACCCAGTACTTC. Translating gives CASSLRLAVSLLLRQETQYF.